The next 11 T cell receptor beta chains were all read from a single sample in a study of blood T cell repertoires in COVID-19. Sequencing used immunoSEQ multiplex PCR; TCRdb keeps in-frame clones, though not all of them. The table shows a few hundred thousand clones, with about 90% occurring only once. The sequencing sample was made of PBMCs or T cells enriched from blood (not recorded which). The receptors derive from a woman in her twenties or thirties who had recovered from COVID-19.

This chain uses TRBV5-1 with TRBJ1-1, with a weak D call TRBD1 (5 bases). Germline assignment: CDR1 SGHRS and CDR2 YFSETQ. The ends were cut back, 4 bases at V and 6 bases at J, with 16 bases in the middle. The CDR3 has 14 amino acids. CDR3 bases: TGCGCCAGCAGCCCGGCGGGACCCAACCCTGAAGCTTTCTTT. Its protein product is CASSPAGPNPEAFF.

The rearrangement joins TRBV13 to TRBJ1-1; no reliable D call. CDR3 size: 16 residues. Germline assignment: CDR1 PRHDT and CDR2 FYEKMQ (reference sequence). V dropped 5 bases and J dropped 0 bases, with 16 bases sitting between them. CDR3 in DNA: TGTGCCAGCAGCCCCCACGTCAGTACAGTGAACACTGAAGCTTTCTTT. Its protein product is CASSPHVSTVNTEAFF.

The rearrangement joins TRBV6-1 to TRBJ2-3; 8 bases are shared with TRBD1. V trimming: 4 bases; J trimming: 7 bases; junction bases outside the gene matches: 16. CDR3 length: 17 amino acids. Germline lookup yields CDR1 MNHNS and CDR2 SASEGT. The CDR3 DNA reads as TGTGCCAGCAGTGCTTATCCGGGACAGGCGAGCCGAAATACGCAGTATTTT. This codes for CASSAYPGQASRNTQYF.

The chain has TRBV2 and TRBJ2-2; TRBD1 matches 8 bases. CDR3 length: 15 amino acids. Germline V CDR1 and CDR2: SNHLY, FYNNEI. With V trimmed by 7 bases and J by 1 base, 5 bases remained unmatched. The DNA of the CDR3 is TGTGCCAGCACCCAAACAGGGGGGAACACCGGGGAGCTGTTTTTT. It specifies CASTQTGGNTGELFF.

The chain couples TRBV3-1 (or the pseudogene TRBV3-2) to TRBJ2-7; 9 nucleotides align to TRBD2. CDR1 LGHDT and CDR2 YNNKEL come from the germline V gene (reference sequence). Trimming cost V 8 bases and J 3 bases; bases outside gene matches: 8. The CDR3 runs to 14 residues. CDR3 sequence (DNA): TGTGCCAGCGCCCTAGCGGGGAACTTCTACGAGCAGTACTTC. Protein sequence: CASALAGNFYEQYF.

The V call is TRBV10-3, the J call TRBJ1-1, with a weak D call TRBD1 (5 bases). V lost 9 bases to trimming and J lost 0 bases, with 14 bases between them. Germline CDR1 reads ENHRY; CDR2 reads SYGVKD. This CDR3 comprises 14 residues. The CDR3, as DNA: TGTGCCATGACCGGAGACAGAGTGAACACTGAAGCTTTCTTT. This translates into CAMTGDRVNTEAFF.

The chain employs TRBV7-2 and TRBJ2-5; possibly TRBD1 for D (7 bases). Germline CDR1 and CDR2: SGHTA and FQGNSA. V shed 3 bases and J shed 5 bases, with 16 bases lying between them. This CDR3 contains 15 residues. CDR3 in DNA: TGTGCCAGCAGCTTGACAGGGTTCCGGGGGGAGACCCAGTACTTC. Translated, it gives CASSLTGFRGETQYF.

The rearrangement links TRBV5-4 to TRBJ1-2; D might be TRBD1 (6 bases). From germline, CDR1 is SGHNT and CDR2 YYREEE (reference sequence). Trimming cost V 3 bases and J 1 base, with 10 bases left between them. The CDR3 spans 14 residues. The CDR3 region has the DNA TGTGCCAGCAGCTCCCCAGGGGATAACTATGGCTACACCTTC. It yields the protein CASSSPGDNYGYTF. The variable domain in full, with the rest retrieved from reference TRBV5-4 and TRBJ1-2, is ETGVTQSPTHLIKTRGQQVTLRCSSQSGHNTVSWYQQALGQGPQFIFQYYREEENGRGNFPPRFSGLQFPNYSSELNVNALELDDSALYLCASSSPGDNYGYTFGSGTRLTVV.

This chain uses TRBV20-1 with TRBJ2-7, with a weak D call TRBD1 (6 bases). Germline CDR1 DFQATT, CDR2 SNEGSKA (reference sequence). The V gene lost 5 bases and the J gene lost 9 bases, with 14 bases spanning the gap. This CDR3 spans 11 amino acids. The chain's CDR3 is CSARGQSAQYF. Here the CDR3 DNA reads TGCAGTGCTCGCGGACAGTCGGCGCAGTACTTC.

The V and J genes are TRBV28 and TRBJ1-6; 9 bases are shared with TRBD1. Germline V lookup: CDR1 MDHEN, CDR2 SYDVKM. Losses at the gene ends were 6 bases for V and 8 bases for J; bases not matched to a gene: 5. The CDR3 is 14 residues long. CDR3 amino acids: CASSQDRGYSPLHF. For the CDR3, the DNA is TGTGCCAGCAGCCAGGACAGGGGCTATTCACCCCTCCACTTT.

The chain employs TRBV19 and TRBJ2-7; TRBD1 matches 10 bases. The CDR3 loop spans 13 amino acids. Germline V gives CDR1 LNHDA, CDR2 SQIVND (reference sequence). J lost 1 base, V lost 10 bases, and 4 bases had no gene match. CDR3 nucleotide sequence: TGTGCCACCCGGGACAGGGGTTCCTACGAGCAGTACTTC. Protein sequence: CATRDRGSYEQYF.